The 8 T cell receptor beta chains below were found in one sample sequenced in a study of blood T cell repertoires in COVID-19. Assay used: immunoSEQ multiplex PCR; TCRdb lists only in-frame clones, some missing. The sample contains 250,000 to 350,000 clones, approximately 86% of which appear only once. Sequences were obtained from peripheral blood. These receptors were obtained from a woman in her seventies with COVID-19, enrolled during active disease.

In the case of this clone: Compared with germline, one end of the junction differs, possibly owing to a read error. The genes are TRBV6-5 and TRBJ2-5; TRBD2 matches 8 bases. The germline gives CDR1 MNHEY, CDR2 SVGAGI. This CDR3 comprises 13 residues. CDR3 sequence (DNA): TGTGCCACCAGTTGGACTAGCTTAGAGACCCAGTACTTC. It encodes CATSWTSLETQYF.

The chain joins TRBV9 to TRBJ1-3, with D unclear. In germline, CDR1 is SGDLS, CDR2 YYNGEE. Trimming took 2 bases from V and 3 from J, leaving 18 bases between them. CDR3 length: 17 amino acids. The CDR3 bases are TGTGCCAGCAGCGTGCAGGAACTCGGATCCCTTGGAAACACCATATATTTT. Its protein product is CASSVQELGSLGNTIYF.

As DNA, the CDR3 is TGTGCCAGCAGTCGGCCGGGAGGACAAGCTTTCTTT. Its translation: CASSRPGGQAFF. The chain has TRBV12-3 or TRBV12-4 and TRBJ1-1; D gene ambiguous. The CDR3 is made up of 12 amino acids. Trimming removed 5 bases from V and 9 bases from J, with 13 bases in between.

The chain has TRBV5-6 and TRBJ1-2; D is perhaps TRBD1 (5 bases). Trimming stripped 5 bases from V and 4 bases from J, with 12 bases between. This CDR3 region has 13 residues. Germline V gene data show CDR1 as SGHDT and CDR2 as YYEEEE. In DNA form, the CDR3 reads TGTGCCAGCAGGCTCGGGGGGGTCTATGGCTACACCTTC. This translates into CASRLGGVYGYTF.

DNA for the CDR3: TGTGCCAGCACCCGAGGGGGCTATTTCTACGAGCAGTACTTC. It yields the protein CASTRGGYFYEQYF. The chain employs TRBV28 and TRBJ2-7; 7 nucleotides align to TRBD1. Germline CDR1 reads MDHEN; CDR2 reads SYDVKM. V gave up 7 bases and J gave up 3 bases; unmatched junction bases: 9. The CDR3 covers 14 residues.

This chain uses TRBV5-1 with TRBJ2-6; perhaps TRBD2 as D (6 bases). Deletions cut 4 bases from V and 2 bases from J, with 10 bases between. Germline V gene lookup returns CDR1 SGHRS and CDR2 YFSETQ. The CDR3 extends over 15 amino acids. The DNA for the CDR3 is TGCGCCAGCAGCGGGGGGACCACTGGGGCCAACGTCCTGACTTTC. Protein sequence: CASSGGTTGANVLTF. Looking up the rest from reference TRBV5-1 and TRBJ2-6 gives the full variable domain: KAGVTQTPRYLIKTRGQQVTLSCSPISGHRSVSWYQQTPGQGLQFLFEYFSETQRNKGNFPGRFSGRQFSNSRSEMNVSTLELGDSALYLCASSGGTTGANVLTFGAGSRLTVL.

Of note for this clone: The same CDR3 is also encoded by other DNA sequences in this sample. V gene TRBV9 combines with J gene TRBJ2-7, with 8 bases matching TRBD1. The CDR3 contains 14 residues. CDR1 is SGDLS, CDR2 YYNGEE, per germline. With V trimmed by 0 bases and J by 4 bases, 3 bases remained unmatched. CDR3 bases: TGTGCCAGCAGCGTAGGGCAGGGGGCTTACGAGCAGTACTTC. Translating it yields CASSVGQGAYEQYF.

This chain uses TRBV18 with TRBJ1-1, with D perhaps TRBD1 (6 bases). V dropped 7 bases and J dropped 0 bases, with 9 bases sitting between them. CDR3 length: 13 residues. Looked up from germline, CDR1 is KGHSH and CDR2 is LQKENI. The CDR3 DNA sequence: TGTGCCAGCTTAGGGGGTCTGAACACTGAAGCTTTCTTT. As protein: CASLGGLNTEAFF. The variable domain in full, completed from reference TRBV18 and TRBJ1-1, reads NAGVMQNPRHLVRRRGQEARLRCSPMKGHSHVYWYRQLPEEGLKFMVYLQKENIIDESGMPKERFSAEFPKEGPSILRIQQVVRGDSAAYFCASLGGLNTEAFFGQGTRLTVV.